This T cell receptor (beta chain) came from a study of blood T cell repertoires in COVID-19. Turning to the study itself: Samples taken during acute and convalescent COVID-19 were collected in the United States, Italy and Spain. The cDNA or gDNA used as material had been derived from T cells, B-cell-depleted T cells, or PBMCs.

As handled by the study authors: Using reference gene primer amplification, nucleated cell counts were estimated. Method: immunoSEQ multiplex PCR; TCRdb's copy keeps in-frame clones and lacks some. V and J calls and clone size come straight from that table; D and trimming were deduced from the DNA. The data contain 65,000 to 90,000 clones, 85% to 90% of them seen just once; the ten biggest clones take up approximately 10%. The CDR3 loop spans 16 amino acids. The chain is built from TRBV12-2 and TRBJ2-1; the table's D call TRBD2 went unverified against the DNA. TRBV12-2 is assigned pseudogene status. The receptor's source is a man older than 75 with acute or convalescent COVID-19. The sample comprised peripheral blood. CDR3 in amino acids: CASRLAGLYPYNEQFF. CDR3 DNA sequence: TGTGCAAGTCGCTTAGCGGGACTCTACCCTTACAATGAGCAGTTCTTC.